This is a list of T cell receptor beta chains from one sample in a study of T cell responses to AZD1222 COVID-19 vaccine. Assay used: immunoSEQ multiplex PCR; TCRdb lists only in-frame clones, some missing. The table has about 52,000 clones, roughly 86% seen once. This sample comprised peripheral blood, obtained 28 days after the second AZD1222 dose. Source of these receptors: an adult who received the AZD1222 COVID-19 vaccine. CDR3s include the opening cysteine and the closing phenylalanine or tryptophan. The order of the fields is V gene, J gene, CDR3 length, CDR3 protein.

>TRBV3-1/TRBV3-2|TRBJ1-3|14
CASSQVIQGNTIYF
>TRBV6-5|TRBJ2-7|15
CASSPGLAGVTEQYF
>TRBV15|TRBJ2-1|17
CATSRDKRLAGLNEQFF
>TRBV11-2|TRBJ2-7|12
CASSLDYYEQYF
>TRBV28|TRBJ2-7|12
CASSLQGSKQYF
>TRBV5-1|TRBJ2-1|16
CASSRVQGEGGNEQFF
>TRBV2|TRBJ1-5|14
CASFTGGAGQPQHF
>TRBV6-6|TRBJ1-2|14
CASSRTEINYGYTF
>TRBV6-1|TRBJ2-2|17
CASSERTSGQRGGELFF
>TRBV9|TRBJ2-3|17
CASSLQSPGQGTDTQYF
>TRBV9|TRBJ2-2|16
CASSVYWGANTGELFF
>TRBV18|TRBJ1-1|15
CASSPPRAMNTEAFF
>TRBV15|TRBJ1-5|15
CATSRDSKSDQPQHF
>TRBV7-2|TRBJ2-1|14
CASSAHRGQTGQFF